These T cell receptor beta chains were read from a single sample in a study of blood T cells in healthy people across ages. TCRdb processed the 5' RACE reads anew with MiXCR; each CDR3 protein has one entry. The sample holds over 1,500,000 distinct CDR3 sequences; roughly 50% are singletons and the top ten take around 2.1%. The sequenced sample was blood. These receptor sequences come from a woman between 40 and 55 years old in good health. The CDR3 runs from the conserved cysteine through the conserved F or W. A D gene is named only where the DNA matches it firmly. Clone sizes are given selectively: once, few, many, or a class where the clone is expanded.

v_gene	abundance	d_gene	j_gene	CDR3aa	CDR3nt
TRBV20-1	-	TRBD2	TRBJ2-3	CSAITAGGADTQYF	TGCAGTGCTATAACAGCGGGGGGGGCAGATACGCAGTATTTT
TRBV12-3/TRBV12-4	few	-	TRBJ1-5	CASSFGLGGGNQPQHF	TGTGCCAGCAGTTTTGGTCTGGGCGGAGGCAATCAGCCCCAGCATTTT
TRBV2	few	-	TRBJ2-7	CASKSGTSYEQYF	TGTGCCAGCAAATCCGGGACCTCCTACGAGCAGTACTTC
TRBV19	-	-	TRBJ2-3	CASSMVGGYTDTQYF	TGTGCCAGTAGTATGGTGGGGGGATACACAGATACGCAGTATTTT
TRBV7-9	few	TRBD2	TRBJ2-7	CASSVSGTSGGPSYEQYF	TGTGCCAGCAGCGTATCCGGGACTAGCGGGGGGCCGTCCTACGAGCAGTACTTC
TRBV10-3	-	-	TRBJ2-5	CAISSGQYQETQYF	TGTGCCATCAGTTCCGGACAGTACCAAGAGACCCAGTACTTC
TRBV7-9	-	-	TRBJ2-7	CASSKLNPGNEQYF	TGTGCCAGCAGCAAACTTAATCCCGGCAACGAGCAGTACTTC
TRBV10-2	-	TRBD1	TRBJ1-1	CASKGQAGAFF	TGCGCCAGCAAGGGACAGGCGGGAGCTTTCTTT
TRBV6-2/TRBV6-3	-	-	TRBJ2-5	CASSSEPTQETQYF	TGTGCCAGCAGTTCTGAACCGACTCAAGAGACCCAGTACTTC
TRBV4-3	-	-	TRBJ1-2	CASSQEGEGTIYGYTF	TGCGCCAGCAGCCAAGAGGGCGAGGGGACAATCTATGGCTACACCTTC
TRBV4-1	few	-	TRBJ2-5	CASSPLAGILETQYF	TGCGCCAGCAGCCCCCTGGCAGGGATCCTAGAGACCCAGTACTTC
TRBV6-5	-	-	TRBJ1-2	CASSFRPVDNYGYTF	TGTGCCAGCAGCTTCCGGCCGGTGGATAACTATGGCTACACCTTC
TRBV12-3/TRBV12-4	few	-	TRBJ2-5	CASRGLGEQETQYF	TGTGCCAGCAGAGGCCTAGGGGAACAAGAGACCCAGTACTTC
TRBV5-6	-	-	TRBJ2-1	CASSKGSPYNEQFF	TGTGCCAGCAGCAAGGGGTCCCCCTACAATGAGCAGTTCTTC
TRBV28	-	TRBD2	TRBJ2-3	CASSSRGGLAVLSTDTQYF	TGTGCCAGCAGTTCGAGGGGGGGACTAGCTGTCCTAAGCACAGATACGCAGTATTTT
TRBV20-1	-	TRBD1	TRBJ1-2	CSARGTGVTYGYTF	TGCAGTGCTAGGGGGACAGGGGTAACCTATGGCTACACCTTC
TRBV20-1	-	-	TRBJ2-5	CSARDSINEQYF	TGCAGTGCTAGAGATTCAATCAATGAGCAGTACTTC
TRBV9	-	-	TRBJ1-5	CASSVDEGRNQPQHF	TGTGCCAGCAGCGTAGATGAAGGACGCAATCAGCCCCAGCATTTT
TRBV4-3	-	TRBD1	TRBJ2-6	CASSHAPGQGVVGGANVLTF	TGCGCCAGCAGCCATGCTCCGGGACAGGGGGTAGTGGGTGGGGCCAACGTCCTGACTTTC
TRBV7-2	-	-	TRBJ2-3	CASSVQRQSTDTQYF	TGTGCCAGCAGCGTACAAAGACAGTCCACAGATACGCAGTATTTT
TRBV27	-	TRBD1	TRBJ2-7	CASMSGTGEVCEQYF	TGTGCCAGCATGTCCGGGACAGGGGAGGTTTGCGAGCAGTACTTC
TRBV12-3/TRBV12-4	-	TRBD1	TRBJ1-6	CASSLAGGVDSPLHF	TGTGCCAGCAGTTTAGCAGGGGGCGTAGATTCACCCCTCCACTTT
TRBV9	few	-	TRBJ1-5	CASSVGGINQPQHF	TGTGCCAGCAGCGTAGGCGGAATCAATCAGCCCCAGCATTTT
TRBV7-2	many	TRBD2	TRBJ2-7	CASSRTSGGPYEQYF	TGTGCCAGCAGCCGGACTAGCGGGGGGCCCTACGAGCAGTACTTC
TRBV3-1	-	TRBD2	TRBJ2-3	CASSAHRRGGTDTQYF	TGTGCCAGCAGCGCCCACCGGCGGGGGGGCACAGATACGCAGTATTTT
TRBV7-9	few	-	TRBJ2-7	CASSLVDGDYEQYF	TGTGCCAGCAGCTTAGTGGACGGTGACTACGAGCAGTACTTC
TRBV7-2	-	TRBD2	TRBJ2-1	CASSLATGGGRYNEQFF	TGTGCCAGCAGCTTAGCGACTGGCGGGGGGCGCTACAATGAGCAGTTCTTC
TRBV5-6	-	-	TRBJ2-6	CASCLAGANVLTF	TGTGCCAGCTGCCTGGCTGGGGCCAACGTCCTGACTTTC
TRBV3-1	-	TRBD2	TRBJ2-1	CASSPRLAGGLGETQFF	TGTGCCAGCAGCCCTCGACTAGCGGGGGGGCTAGGTGAGACCCAGTTCTTC
TRBV15	-	TRBD1	TRBJ2-3	CATTKDRGSTDTQYF	TGTGCCACGACTAAGGACAGGGGGTCCACAGATACGCAGTATTTT
TRBV6-5	few	-	TRBJ2-3	CASIGAGGGTDTQYF	TGTGCCAGCATAGGGGCAGGGGGAGGGACAGATACGCAGTATTTT
TRBV28	-	TRBD2	TRBJ2-3	CASSLWSTSGGRDTQYF	TGTGCCAGCAGTTTATGGTCTACTAGCGGAGGAAGAGATACGCAGTATTTT
TRBV6-5	-	TRBD1	TRBJ1-2	CASRVPGQHYGYTF	TGTGCCAGCAGAGTACCGGGACAGCACTATGGCTACACCTTC